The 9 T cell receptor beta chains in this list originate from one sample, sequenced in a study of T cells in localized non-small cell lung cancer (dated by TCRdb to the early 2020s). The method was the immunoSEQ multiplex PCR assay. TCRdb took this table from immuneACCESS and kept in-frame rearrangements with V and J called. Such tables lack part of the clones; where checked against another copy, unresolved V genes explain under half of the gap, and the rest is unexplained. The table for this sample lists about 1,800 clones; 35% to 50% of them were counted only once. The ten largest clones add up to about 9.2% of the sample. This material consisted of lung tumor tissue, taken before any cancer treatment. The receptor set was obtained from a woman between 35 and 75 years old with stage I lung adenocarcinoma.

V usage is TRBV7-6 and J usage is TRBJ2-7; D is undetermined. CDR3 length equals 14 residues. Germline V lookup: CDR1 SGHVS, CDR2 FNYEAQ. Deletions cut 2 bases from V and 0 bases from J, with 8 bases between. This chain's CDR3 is CASSLNVGSYEQYF. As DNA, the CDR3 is TGTGCCAGCAGCTTAAACGTGGGCTCCTACGAGCAGTACTTC.

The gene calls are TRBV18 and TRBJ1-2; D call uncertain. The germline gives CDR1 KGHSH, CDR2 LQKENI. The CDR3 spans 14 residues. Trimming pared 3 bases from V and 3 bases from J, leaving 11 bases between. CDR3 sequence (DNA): TGTGCCAGCTCACCTACCGGAGCCTACTATGGCTACACCTTC. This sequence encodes CASSPTGAYYGYTF.

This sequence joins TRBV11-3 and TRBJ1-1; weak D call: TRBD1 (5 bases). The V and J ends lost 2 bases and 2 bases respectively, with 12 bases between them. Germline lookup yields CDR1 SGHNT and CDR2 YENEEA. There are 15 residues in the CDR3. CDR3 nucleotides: TGTGCCAGCAGCTTATACCCAGGGACTAACACTGAAGCTTTCTTT. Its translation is CASSLYPGTNTEAFF. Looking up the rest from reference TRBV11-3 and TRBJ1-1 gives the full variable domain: EAGVVQSPRYKIIEKKQPVAFWCNPISGHNTLYWYLQNLGQGPELLIRYENEEAVDDSQLPKDRFSAERLKGVDSTLKIQPAELGDSAVYLCASSLYPGTNTEAFFGQGTRLTVV.

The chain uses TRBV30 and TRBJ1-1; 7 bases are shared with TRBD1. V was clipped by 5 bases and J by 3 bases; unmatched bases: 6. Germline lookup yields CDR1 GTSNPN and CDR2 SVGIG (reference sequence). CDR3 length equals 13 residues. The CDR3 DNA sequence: TGTGCCTGGGGTGGACAGGCGGACACTGAAGCTTTCTTT. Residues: CAWGGQADTEAFF.

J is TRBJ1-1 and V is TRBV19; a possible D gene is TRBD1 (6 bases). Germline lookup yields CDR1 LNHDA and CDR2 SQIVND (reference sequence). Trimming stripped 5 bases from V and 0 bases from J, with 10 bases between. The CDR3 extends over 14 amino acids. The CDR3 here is CASSDRTLNTEAFF. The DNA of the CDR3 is TGTGCCAGTAGTGACAGGACCCTGAACACTGAAGCTTTCTTT.

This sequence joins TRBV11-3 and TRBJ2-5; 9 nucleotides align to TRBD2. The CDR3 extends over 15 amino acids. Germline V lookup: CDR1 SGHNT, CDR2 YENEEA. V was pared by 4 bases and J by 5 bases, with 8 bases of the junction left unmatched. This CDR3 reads CASSSLAGMWETQYF. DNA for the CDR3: TGTGCCAGCAGCTCCCTAGCGGGAATGTGGGAGACCCAGTACTTC.

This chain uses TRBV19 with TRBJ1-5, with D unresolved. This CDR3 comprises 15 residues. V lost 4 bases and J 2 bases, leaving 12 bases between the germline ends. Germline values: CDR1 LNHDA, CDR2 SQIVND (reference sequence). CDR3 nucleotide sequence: TGTGCCAGTAGTAGGGGAGGTCTAGGCAATCAGCCCCAGCATTTT. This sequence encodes CASSRGGLGNQPQHF. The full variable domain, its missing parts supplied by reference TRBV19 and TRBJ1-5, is DGGITQSPKYLFRKEGQNVTLSCEQNLNHDAMYWYRQDPGQGLRLIYYSQIVNDFQKGDIAEGYSVSREKKESFPLTVTSAQKNPTAFYLCASSRGGLGNQPQHFGDGTRLSIL.

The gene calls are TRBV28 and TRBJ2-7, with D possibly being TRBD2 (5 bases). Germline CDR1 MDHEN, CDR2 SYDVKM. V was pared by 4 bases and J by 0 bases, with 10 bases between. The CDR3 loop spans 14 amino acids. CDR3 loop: CASSSPGSSYEQYF. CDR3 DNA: TGTGCCAGCAGTTCGCCGGGGTCCTCCTACGAGCAGTACTTC.

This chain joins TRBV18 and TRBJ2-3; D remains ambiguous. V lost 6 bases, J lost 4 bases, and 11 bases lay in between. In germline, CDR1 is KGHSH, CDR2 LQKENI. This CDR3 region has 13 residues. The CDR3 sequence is CASSPASADTQYF. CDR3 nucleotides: TGTGCCAGCTCGCCCGCTAGTGCAGATACGCAGTATTTT.